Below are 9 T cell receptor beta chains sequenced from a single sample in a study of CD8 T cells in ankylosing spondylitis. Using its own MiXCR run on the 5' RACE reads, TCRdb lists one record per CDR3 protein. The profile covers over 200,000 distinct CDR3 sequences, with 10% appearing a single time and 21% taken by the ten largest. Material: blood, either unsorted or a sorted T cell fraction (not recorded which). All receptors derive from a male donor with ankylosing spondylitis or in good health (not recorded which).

The chain's CDR3 is CASSLGAGVSNEQFF. CDR3 sequence (DNA): TGTGCCAGCAGCCTGGGAGCGGGGGTTTCCAATGAGCAGTTCTTC. V and J are TRBV3-1 and TRBJ2-1; 8 bases fit TRBD2. Germline loops: CDR1 LGHDT, CDR2 YNNKEL (reference sequence). After removal of 4 bases from V and 6 bases from J, the junction contained 8 bases not matched to a gene. CDR3 length: 15 residues.

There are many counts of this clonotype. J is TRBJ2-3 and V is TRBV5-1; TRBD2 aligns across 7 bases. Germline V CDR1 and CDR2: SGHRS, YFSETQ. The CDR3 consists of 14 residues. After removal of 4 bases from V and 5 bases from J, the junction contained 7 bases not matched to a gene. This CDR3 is CASSPGGGKDTQYF. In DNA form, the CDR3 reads TGCGCCAGCAGCCCCGGGGGAGGGAAAGATACGCAGTATTTT.

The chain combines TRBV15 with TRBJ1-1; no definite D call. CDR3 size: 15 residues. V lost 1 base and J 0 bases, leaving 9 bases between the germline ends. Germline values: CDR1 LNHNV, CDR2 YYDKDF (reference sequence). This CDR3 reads CATSRGGELNTEAFF. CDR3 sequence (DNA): TGTGCCACCAGCAGAGGTGGGGAGTTGAACACTGAAGCTTTCTTT.

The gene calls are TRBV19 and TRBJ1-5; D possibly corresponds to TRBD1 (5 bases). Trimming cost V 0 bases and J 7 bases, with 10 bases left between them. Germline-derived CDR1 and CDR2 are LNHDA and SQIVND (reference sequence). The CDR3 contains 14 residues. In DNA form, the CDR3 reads TGTGCCAGTAGTATAGACCAGGGCGGGCAGCCCCAGCATTTT. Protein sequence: CASSIDQGGQPQHF.

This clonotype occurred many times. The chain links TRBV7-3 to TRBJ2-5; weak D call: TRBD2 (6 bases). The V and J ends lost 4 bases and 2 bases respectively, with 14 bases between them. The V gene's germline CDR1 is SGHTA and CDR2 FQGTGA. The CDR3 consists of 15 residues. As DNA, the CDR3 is TGTGCCAGCAGCTCGCCCGGGACTTCTCAAGAGACCCAGTACTTC. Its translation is CASSSPGTSQETQYF. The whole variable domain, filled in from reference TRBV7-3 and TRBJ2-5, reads GAGVSQTPSNKVTEKGKYVELRCDPISGHTALYWYRQSLGQGPEFLIYFQGTGAADDSGLPNDRFFAVRPEGSVSTLKIQRTERGDSAVYLCASSSPGTSQETQYFGPGTRLLVL.

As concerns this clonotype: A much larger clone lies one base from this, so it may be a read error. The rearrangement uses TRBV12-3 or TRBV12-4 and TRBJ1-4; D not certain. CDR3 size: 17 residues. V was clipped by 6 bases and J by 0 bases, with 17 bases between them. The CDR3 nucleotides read TGTGCCAGCAGCTCTCGCGATTGTTTCCCAACTAATGAAAAACTGTTTTTT. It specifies CASSSRDCFPTNEKLFF.

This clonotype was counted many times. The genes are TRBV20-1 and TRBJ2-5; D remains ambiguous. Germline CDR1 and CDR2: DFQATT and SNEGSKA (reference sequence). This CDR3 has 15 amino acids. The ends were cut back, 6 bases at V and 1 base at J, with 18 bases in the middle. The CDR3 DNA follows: TGCAGTGCCCCGAGAAGGGATACTCCCCAAGAGACCCAGTACTTC. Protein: CSAPRRDTPQETQYF.

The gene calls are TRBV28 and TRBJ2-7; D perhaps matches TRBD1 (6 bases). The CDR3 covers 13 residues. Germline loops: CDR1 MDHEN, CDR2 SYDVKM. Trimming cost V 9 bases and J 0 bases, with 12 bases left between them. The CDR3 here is CASSDRSSYEQYF. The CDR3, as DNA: TGTGCCAGTTCTGACAGGAGCTCCTACGAGCAGTACTTC.

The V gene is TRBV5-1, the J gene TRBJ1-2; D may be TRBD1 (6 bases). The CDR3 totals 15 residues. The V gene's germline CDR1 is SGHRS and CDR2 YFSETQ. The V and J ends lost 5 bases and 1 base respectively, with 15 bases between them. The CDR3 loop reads CASSRGNSLNYGYTF. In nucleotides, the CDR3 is TGCGCCAGCAGTAGGGGGAACTCCCTTAACTATGGCTACACCTTC.